Below are 27 T cell receptor beta chains sequenced from a single sample in a study of blood T cell repertoires in COVID-19. Method: immunoSEQ multiplex PCR; TCRdb's copy keeps in-frame clones and lacks some. The profile covers about 55,000 clones, with about 93% appearing a single time and roughly 14% taken by the ten largest. The sample consisted of peripheral blood. Every receptor here comes from a human donor with active COVID-19. The donor label of this sample is uncertain.

This clone has a single count. The chain joins TRBV19 to TRBJ2-2; TRBD1 is a possible D gene (6 bases). Trimming removed 4 bases at V and 6 bases at J, with 15 bases between. Germline V gene data show CDR1 as LNHDA and CDR2 as SQIVND (reference sequence). This CDR3 contains 15 residues. The CDR3 DNA follows: TGTGCCAGTAGTAACCGGTGGGGGCAACCCGGGGAGCTGTTTTTT. Its translation: CASSNRWGQPGELFF.

J is TRBJ1-2 and V is TRBV19; D gene ambiguous. The germline CDR1 and CDR2 sequences are LNHDA and SQIVND (reference sequence). CDR3 length: 15 amino acids. Trimming stripped 10 bases from V and 5 bases from J, with 23 bases between. The CDR3 coding sequence is TGTGCCACCCTCCTCGGCACCGCTGAGGAGTATGGCTACACCTTC. This translates into CATLLGTAEEYGYTF. Using reference TRBV19 and TRBJ1-2 for the parts outside the CDR3, the full variable domain is DGGITQSPKYLFRKEGQNVTLSCEQNLNHDAMYWYRQDPGQGLRLIYYSQIVNDFQKGDIAEGYSVSREKKESFPLTVTSAQKNPTAFYLCATLLGTAEEYGYTFGSGTRLTVV.

The chain links TRBV4-3 to TRBJ2-7; weak D call: TRBD2 (5 bases). CDR1 and CDR2 (germline): LGHNA, YSLEER. CDR3 length: 13 residues. The V end was cut by 4 bases, the J end by 7 bases, with 14 bases between. The CDR3 DNA sequence: TGCGCCAGCAGCCCTGCGGTGGGCGGGGAGCAGTACGTC. Its protein product is CASSPAVGGEQYV.

V gene TRBV18 combines with J gene TRBJ1-5; D remains unclear. V shed 4 bases and J shed 4 bases, with 5 bases lying between them. The germline V gene has CDR1 KGHSH and CDR2 LQKENI. The CDR3 is made up of 12 amino acids. CDR3 bases: TGTGCCAGCTCACGGCAGAATCAGCCCCAGCATTTT. Protein product: CASSRQNQPQHF.

This clone was observed a few times. This chain uses TRBV5-1 with TRBJ1-2; unclear D gene. Germline V CDR1 and CDR2: SGHRS, YFSETQ. CDR3 length: 12 residues. Trimming cost V 1 base and J 3 bases, with 4 bases left between them. The CDR3 loop is CASSLPDYGYTF. CDR3 in DNA: TGCGCCAGCAGCTTGCCAGACTATGGCTACACCTTC. Based on the CDR3 plus reference TRBV5-1 and TRBJ1-2, the full variable domain is KAGVTQTPRYLIKTRGQQVTLSCSPISGHRSVSWYQQTPGQGLQFLFEYFSETQRNKGNFPGRFSGRQFSNSRSEMNVSTLELGDSALYLCASSLPDYGYTFGSGTRLTVV.

V gene TRBV27 combines with J gene TRBJ2-2; 13 bases match TRBD2. The V gene end was trimmed by 6 bases and the J gene end by 1 base; junction bases not matched to a gene: 2. Germline-derived CDR1 and CDR2 are MNHEY and SMNVEV (reference sequence). The CDR3 has 16 residues. CDR3 in amino acids: CASSRLAGGNTGELFF. The CDR3 DNA sequence: TGTGCCAGCAGCCGACTAGCGGGAGGGAACACCGGGGAGCTGTTTTTT.

The rearrangement uses TRBV6-1 and TRBJ1-1; 7 bases map to TRBD1. CDR1 MNHNS and CDR2 SASEGT come from the germline V gene. Trimming at V came to 3 bases and at J to 0 bases, leaving 4 bases not matched to a gene. The CDR3 has 15 amino acids. The CDR3 DNA sequence: TGTGCCAGCAGTGACCCGGACAGGTTGAACACTGAAGCTTTCTTT. It yields the protein CASSDPDRLNTEAFF.

The rearrangement joins TRBV5-1 to TRBJ2-3; 8 nucleotides line up with TRBD1. CDR1 and CDR2 from the germline V gene are SGHRS and YFSETQ. There are 14 residues in the CDR3. J gave up 5 bases and V 3 bases, and 5 bases lay outside the gene matches. For the CDR3, the DNA is TGCGCCAGCAGCTCCCAGGGGGCTGGAGATACGCAGTATTTT. Translating gives CASSSQGAGDTQYF.

This chain links TRBV10-3 with TRBJ1-3, with D possibly matching TRBD1 (6 bases). Germline CDR1 ENHRY, CDR2 SYGVKD. V was pared by 2 bases and J by 4 bases, with 12 bases between. The CDR3 extends over 15 amino acids. The CDR3 DNA reads as TGTGCCATCAGTGAGACACAGGGATCAGGAAACACCATATATTTT. Its translation is CAISETQGSGNTIYF.

The rearrangement uses TRBV7-2 and TRBJ2-3, with 9 bases aligning to TRBD2. The junction had 5 bases not matched to a gene; V was cut back by 5 bases and J by 2 bases. The germline V gene has CDR1 SGHTA and CDR2 FQGNSA. The CDR3 runs to 15 residues. The CDR3 is CASSPRTSATDTQYF. DNA of the CDR3: TGTGCCAGCAGCCCCCGGACTAGCGCCACAGATACGCAGTATTTT.

In its sample, this clone was seen a few times. The chain recombines TRBV28 with TRBJ1-2, with D uncertain. CDR3 length: 12 amino acids. Germline V gene sequence: CDR1 MDHEN, CDR2 SYDVKM. Trimming stripped 7 bases from V and 5 bases from J, with 11 bases between. The chain's CDR3 is CASTKERYGYTF. CDR3 in DNA: TGTGCCAGCACCAAGGAGCGTTATGGCTACACCTTC.

The chain has TRBV27 and TRBJ2-7; 10 nucleotides match TRBD1. The germline CDR1 and CDR2 sequences are MNHEY and SMNVEV (reference sequence). V shed 5 bases and J 5 bases; nucleotides not matched to a gene: 12. The CDR3 covers 16 residues. The CDR3 region is CASSKYPGQGTNEQYF. CDR3 DNA sequence: TGTGCCAGCAGTAAATATCCGGGACAGGGGACCAACGAGCAGTACTTC.

The genes are TRBV7-2 and TRBJ2-5; 9 bases match TRBD1. The length of the CDR3 is 15 residues. J lost 1 base, V lost 1 base, and 1 base had no gene match. The germline V gene encodes CDR1 SGHTA and CDR2 FQGNSA. In nucleotides, the CDR3 is TGTGCCAGCAGCTTAGAACAGGGGGCCCAAGAGACCCAGTACTTC. Translating gives CASSLEQGAQETQYF.

CDR3: CASSFFRGAGPIETQYF. CDR3 sequence (DNA): TGTGCCAGCAGTTTTTTCAGGGGGGCCGGGCCGATAGAGACCCAGTACTTC. The V gene is TRBV28, the J gene TRBJ2-5; possible D gene TRBD1, 7 bases. Trimming left V 3 bases short and J 4 bases short, with 21 bases between. The CDR3 loop spans 17 amino acids. Germline assignment: CDR1 MDHEN and CDR2 SYDVKM.

The chain links TRBV11-2 to TRBJ2-7; maybe TRBD1 (6 bases). This CDR3 comprises 13 residues. Germline CDR1 and CDR2: SGHAT and FQNNGV. V shed 5 bases and J shed 2 bases, with 10 bases lying between them. The CDR3 DNA is TGTGCCAGCAGCGCCTCAGGGGCCTACGAGCAGTACTTC. Amino acids: CASSASGAYEQYF.

The chain recombines TRBV5-1 with TRBJ1-2, with unresolved D. Germline lookup yields CDR1 SGHRS and CDR2 YFSETQ. The CDR3 has 15 residues. The V end was cut by 1 base, the J end by 4 bases, with 14 bases between. CDR3 sequence reads: CASSLRPQVPYGYTF. The CDR3, as DNA: TGCGCCAGCAGCTTGCGTCCCCAGGTCCCCTATGGCTACACCTTC.

The J gene is TRBJ1-1, the V gene TRBV6-5; 7 nucleotides agree with TRBD1. J was trimmed by 6 bases and V by 6 bases; bases with no gene match: 13. Germline V gene data show CDR1 as MNHEY and CDR2 as SVGAGI. CDR3 size: 15 residues. The CDR3 bases are TGTGCCAGCAGCCAACACCGACAGGGAAGGGCTGAAGCTTTCTTT. As protein: CASSQHRQGRAEAFF.

This chain joins TRBV19 and TRBJ1-4, with D possibly TRBD1 on 5 matching bases. Germline CDR1 and CDR2: LNHDA and SQIVND (reference sequence). This CDR3 has 18 residues. Trimming shortened V by 7 bases and J by 0 bases, and 21 bases separated the two germline ends. CDR3 amino acids: CASNPSWGSLSTNEKLFF. The DNA of the CDR3 is TGTGCCAGTAATCCATCGTGGGGCAGCCTTTCAACTAATGAAAAACTGTTTTTT.

This rearrangement joins TRBV5-1 to TRBJ1-4; possibly TRBD1 for D (6 bases). The germline V and J ends were trimmed by 5 bases and 5 bases, with 13 bases remaining between them. Looked up from germline, CDR1 is SGHRS and CDR2 is YFSETQ. There are 14 residues in the CDR3. CDR3 DNA: TGCGCCAGCAGGAGTTTGGGGGCAAATGAAAAACTGTTTTTT. It is translated as CASRSLGANEKLFF.

This rearrangement joins TRBV7-3 to TRBJ2-1; a weak D match, TRBD2 (6 bases). V gave up 5 bases and J gave up 1 base, with 12 bases separating them. CDR3 length equals 15 residues. Germline CDR1 reads SGHTA; CDR2 reads FQGTGA. CDR3 loop: CASSVSGGSYNEQFF. The CDR3 DNA sequence: TGTGCCAGCAGCGTGAGTGGGGGGTCCTACAATGAGCAGTTCTTC.

CDR3 loop: CASSSRDRVNYGYTF. For the CDR3, the DNA is TGTGCCAGCAGCTCACGGGACAGGGTAAACTATGGCTACACCTTC. The chain uses TRBV3-1 (or the pseudogene TRBV3-2) and TRBJ1-2; 9 nucleotides line up with TRBD1. The trim removed 5 bases at V and 2 bases at J, leaving 6 bases unmatched. CDR1 is LGHDT and CDR2 is YNNKEL in the germline V gene (reference sequence). CDR3 size: 15 residues.

The chain has TRBV19 and TRBJ1-2, with TRBD1 identical over 8 bases. This CDR3 region has 14 residues. J gave up 1 base and V 5 bases, and 3 bases lay outside the gene matches. CDR1 is LNHDA and CDR2 is SQIVND in the germline V gene (reference sequence). The CDR3 DNA follows: TGTGCCAGTAGTGGCAGGGGGCTTAACTATGGCTACACCTTC. Amino acid sequence: CASSGRGLNYGYTF.

This sequence joins TRBV2 and TRBJ2-1; the match to TRBD2 covers 8 bases. CDR1 is SNHLY and CDR2 is FYNNEI in the germline V gene. The length of the CDR3 is 13 residues. The junction had 4 bases not matched to a gene; V was cut back by 4 bases and J by 8 bases. The CDR3 region has the DNA TGTGCCAGCAGTGGACTAGCGCCCGATGAGCAGTTCTTC. The encoded protein is CASSGLAPDEQFF. The whole variable domain, remainder taken from reference TRBV2 and TRBJ2-1, is EPEVTQTPSHQVTQMGQEVILRCVPISNHLYFYWYRQILGQKVEFLVSFYNNEISEKSEIFDDQFSVERPDGSNFTLKIRSTKLEDSAMYFCASSGLAPDEQFFGPGTRLTVL.

V gene TRBV7-2 combines with J gene TRBJ1-6; 7 bases agree with TRBD1. The CDR3 has 15 residues. Trimming removed 5 bases from V and 7 bases from J; junction bases left unmatched: 8. CDR1 and CDR2 from the germline V gene are SGHTA and FQGNSA. Here the CDR3 reads CASSRRQGVNSPLHF. CDR3 nucleotides: TGTGCCAGCAGCCGCCGACAGGGTGTCAATTCACCCCTCCACTTT.

V gene TRBV7-8 combines with J gene TRBJ1-1; a possible D gene is TRBD1 (6 bases). V lost 1 base to trimming and J lost 7 bases, with 10 bases between them. Germline V gene lookup returns CDR1 SGHVS and CDR2 FQNEAQ. This CDR3 has 13 amino acids. The CDR3: CASSLGTAVEAFF. The CDR3 region has the DNA TGTGCCAGCAGCTTAGGGACAGCAGTTGAAGCTTTCTTT.

The chain couples TRBV7-2 to TRBJ2-3, with 16 bases matching TRBD2. CDR3 size: 16 residues. V dropped 5 bases and J dropped 8; count of bases not matched to a gene: 7. The germline V gene has CDR1 SGHTA and CDR2 FQGNSA. Written as DNA, the CDR3 is TGTGCCAGCAGCAGAGGGACTAGCGGGGGGGAATTTACGCAGTATTTT. It encodes CASSRGTSGGEFTQYF.

This clone was recorded a few times. The chain recombines TRBV7-9 with TRBJ2-7; possibly TRBD1 for D (5 bases). CDR1 SEHNR and CDR2 FQNEAQ come from the germline V gene (reference sequence). The CDR3 is 16 amino acids. Deletions cut 1 base from V and 1 base from J, with 14 bases between. The CDR3 DNA reads as TGTGCCAGCAGCTTAGAGGACGGCAGGGAATCCTACGAGCAGTACTTC. Residues: CASSLEDGRESYEQYF. Variable domain in full (rest from reference TRBV7-9 and TRBJ2-7): DTGVSQNPRHKITKRGQNVTFRCDPISEHNRLYWYRQTLGQGPEFLTYFQNEAQLEKSRLLSDRFSAERPKGSFSTLEIQRTEQGDSAMYLCASSLEDGRESYEQYFGPGTRLTVT.